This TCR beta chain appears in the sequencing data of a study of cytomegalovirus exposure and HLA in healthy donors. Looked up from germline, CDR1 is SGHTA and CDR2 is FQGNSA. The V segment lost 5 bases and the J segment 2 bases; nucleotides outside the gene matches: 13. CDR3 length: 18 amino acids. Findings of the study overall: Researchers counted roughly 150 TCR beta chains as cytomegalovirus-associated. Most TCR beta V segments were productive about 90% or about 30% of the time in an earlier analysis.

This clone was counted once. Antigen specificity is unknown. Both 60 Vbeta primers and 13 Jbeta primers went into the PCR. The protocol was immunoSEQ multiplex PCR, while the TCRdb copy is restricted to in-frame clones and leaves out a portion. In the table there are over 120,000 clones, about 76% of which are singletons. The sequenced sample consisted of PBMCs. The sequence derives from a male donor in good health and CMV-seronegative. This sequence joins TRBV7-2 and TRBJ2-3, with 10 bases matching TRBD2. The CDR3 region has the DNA TGTGCCAGCAGCCCGACGAGGACTAGCGGTAAACACACAGATACGCAGTATTTT. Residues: CASSPTRTSGKHTDTQYF.